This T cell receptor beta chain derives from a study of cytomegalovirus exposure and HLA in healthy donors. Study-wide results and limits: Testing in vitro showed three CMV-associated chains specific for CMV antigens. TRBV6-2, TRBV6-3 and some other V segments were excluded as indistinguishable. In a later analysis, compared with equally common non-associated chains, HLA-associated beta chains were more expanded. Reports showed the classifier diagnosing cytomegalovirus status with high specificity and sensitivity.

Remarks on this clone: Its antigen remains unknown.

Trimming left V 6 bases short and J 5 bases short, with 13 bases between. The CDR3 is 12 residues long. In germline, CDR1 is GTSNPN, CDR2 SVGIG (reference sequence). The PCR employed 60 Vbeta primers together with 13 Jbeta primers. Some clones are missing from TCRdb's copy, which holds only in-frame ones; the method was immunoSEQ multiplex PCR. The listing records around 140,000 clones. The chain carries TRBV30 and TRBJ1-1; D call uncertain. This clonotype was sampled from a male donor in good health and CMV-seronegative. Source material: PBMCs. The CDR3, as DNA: TGTGCCTGCCCTGTAGGGAGGACTGAAGCTTTCTTT. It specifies CACPVGRTEAFF.